This is a list of T cell receptor beta chains from one sample in a study of post-analysis software for immune sequencing data. From the PCR reads, TCRdb called clonotypes with MiXCR, one entry per CDR3 protein. The sample lists approximately 350,000 distinct CDR3 sequences, roughly 35% seen once, with under 15% in the top ten. The source material was blood. Source of these receptors: a girl aged 5 to 17 with multiple sclerosis. CDR3s leave out the opening cysteine and the closing phenylalanine or tryptophan. A D gene is named only where the DNA matches it firmly. A row's size may be missing; if present it is once, few, many or a size class.

TRBD1 TRBV10-3 many AISLQPGQGPETQY
- TRBV29-1 - SVEGWGETYNEQF
- TRBV7-9 - ASSLDGRGGTATYEQY
TRBD2 TRBV6-2/TRBV6-3 few ASRRGGSTDTQY
- TRBV24-1 few ATSGGLGEQY
TRBD1 TRBV29-1 - SVEPPQGVNTEAF
- TRBV12-3/TRBV12-4 - ASSPRETTQY
- TRBV4-3 - ASSRTGSRTDTQY
- TRBV5-1 - ASSLGDTQETQY
TRBD2 TRBV20-1 - SAGGTSGGGSTDTQY
TRBD2 TRBV4-3 - ASSQYQRGGEQY
- TRBV3-1 - ASSQDAIASTDTQY
- TRBV6-5 many ASRTATREQF
TRBD2 TRBV10-2 - ASSDPSGASTDTQY
- TRBV5-1 - ASSLGDTSSGNTIY
TRBD2 TRBV10-1 - ASSESGLAGGEQF
TRBD1 TRBV28 - ASSSVQGDRNYGYT
TRBD1 TRBV6-1 few ASSGARVQGNNEQF
- TRBV6-5 - ASSLEMGVSYEQY
- TRBV4-1 - ASSQENFQETQY
TRBD2 TRBV20-1 - SGQREVLKGTDTQY
- TRBV5-1 - ASGRGNEETQY
- TRBV24-1 - ATGGGDGPEQF
- TRBV12-3/TRBV12-4 few ASGPQGGEQY
TRBD2 TRBV7-2 - ASSSSSGGGTDTQY
TRBD1 TRBV5-1 - ASRRDRDYNEQF
TRBD1 TRBV28 few ASSPGQGTGYEQY
TRBD2 TRBV6-2/TRBV6-3 - ASSQLAGGHNEQF
TRBD2 TRBV20-1 - SARPGTSGLETQY
- TRBV11-2 - ASSSLTGYGYT
TRBD1 TRBV20-1 few SAREGQGAYREQF
- TRBV5-8 few ASSNRGGLMNTEAF